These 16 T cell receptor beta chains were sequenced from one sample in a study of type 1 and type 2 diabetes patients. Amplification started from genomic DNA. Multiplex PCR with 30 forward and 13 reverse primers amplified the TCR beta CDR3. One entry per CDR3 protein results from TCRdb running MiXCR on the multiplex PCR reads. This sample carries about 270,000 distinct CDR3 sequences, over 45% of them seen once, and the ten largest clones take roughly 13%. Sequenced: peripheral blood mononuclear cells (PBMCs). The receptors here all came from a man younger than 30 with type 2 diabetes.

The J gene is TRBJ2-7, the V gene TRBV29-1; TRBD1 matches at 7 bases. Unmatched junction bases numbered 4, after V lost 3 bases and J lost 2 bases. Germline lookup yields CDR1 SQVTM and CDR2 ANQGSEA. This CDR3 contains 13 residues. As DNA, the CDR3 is TGCAGCGTTGACGTGACAGGGACCTACGAGCAGTACTTC. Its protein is CSVDVTGTYEQYF.

CDR3 nucleotide sequence: TGTGCCAGTCTACTCGGGAGCTCTCCTGGAAACACCATATATTTT. This gives the protein CASLLGSSPGNTIYF. This chain uses TRBV7-9 with TRBJ1-3; no firm D call. Trimming stripped 9 bases from V and 2 bases from J, with 17 bases between. This CDR3 contains 15 residues. Germline CDR1 reads SEHNR; CDR2 reads FQNEAQ (reference sequence).

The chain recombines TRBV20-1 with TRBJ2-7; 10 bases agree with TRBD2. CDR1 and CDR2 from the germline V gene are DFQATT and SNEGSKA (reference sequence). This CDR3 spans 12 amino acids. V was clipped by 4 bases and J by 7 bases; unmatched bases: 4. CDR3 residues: CSATSGSWEQYF. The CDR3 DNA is TGCAGTGCTACTAGCGGGAGTTGGGAGCAGTACTTC.

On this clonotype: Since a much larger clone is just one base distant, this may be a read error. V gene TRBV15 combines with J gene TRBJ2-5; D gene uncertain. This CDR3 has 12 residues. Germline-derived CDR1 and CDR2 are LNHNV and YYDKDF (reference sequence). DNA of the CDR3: TGTGCCACCGGCAGAGATTCAGAGACCCAGTACTTC. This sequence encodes CATGRDSETQYF.

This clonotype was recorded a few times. CDR3 sequence (DNA): TGTGCCAGCAGCTTCGGCCTCCCGGGGAGCGTCGCGAACACCGGGGAGCTGTTTTTT. Translated, it gives CASSFGLPGSVANTGELFF. The chain links TRBV6-5 to TRBJ2-2; D is perhaps TRBD2 (5 bases). Trimming shortened V by 6 bases and J by 0 bases, and 23 bases separated the two germline ends. The CDR3 has 19 residues. Germline V gene lookup returns CDR1 MNHEY and CDR2 SVGAGI.

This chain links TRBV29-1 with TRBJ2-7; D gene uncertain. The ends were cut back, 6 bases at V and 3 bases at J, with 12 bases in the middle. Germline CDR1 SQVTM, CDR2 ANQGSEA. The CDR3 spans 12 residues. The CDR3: CSVGDTIYEQYF. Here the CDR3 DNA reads TGCAGCGTGGGCGACACCATCTACGAGCAGTACTTC.

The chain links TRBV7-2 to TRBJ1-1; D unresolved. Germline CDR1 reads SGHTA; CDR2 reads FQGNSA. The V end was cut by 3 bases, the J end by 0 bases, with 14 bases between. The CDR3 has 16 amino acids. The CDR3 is CASSLGLLVLNTEAFF. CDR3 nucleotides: TGTGCCAGCAGCTTGGGATTGCTAGTATTGAACACTGAAGCTTTCTTT.

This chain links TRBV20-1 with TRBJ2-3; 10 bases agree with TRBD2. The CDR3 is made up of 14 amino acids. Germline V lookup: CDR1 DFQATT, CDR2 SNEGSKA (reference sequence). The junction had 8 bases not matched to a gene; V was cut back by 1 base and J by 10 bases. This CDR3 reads CSARVGAGGDAQYF. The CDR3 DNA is TGCAGTGCTAGAGTCGGAGCGGGAGGGGATGCGCAGTATTTT.

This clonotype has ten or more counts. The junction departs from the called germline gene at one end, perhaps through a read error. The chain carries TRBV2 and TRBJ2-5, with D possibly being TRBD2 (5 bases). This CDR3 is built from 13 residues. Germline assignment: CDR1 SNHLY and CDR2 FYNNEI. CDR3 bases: TGTGCCAGCAGGGAAGAAGCACTAGGGACCCAGTACTTC. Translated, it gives CASREEALGTQYF.

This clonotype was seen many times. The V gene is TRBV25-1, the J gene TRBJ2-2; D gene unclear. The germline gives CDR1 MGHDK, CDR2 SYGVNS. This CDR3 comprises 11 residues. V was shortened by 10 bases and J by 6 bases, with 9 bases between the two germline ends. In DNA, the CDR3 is TGTGCCACGATAGTAGCCGGGGAGCTGTTTTTT. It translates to CATIVAGELFF.

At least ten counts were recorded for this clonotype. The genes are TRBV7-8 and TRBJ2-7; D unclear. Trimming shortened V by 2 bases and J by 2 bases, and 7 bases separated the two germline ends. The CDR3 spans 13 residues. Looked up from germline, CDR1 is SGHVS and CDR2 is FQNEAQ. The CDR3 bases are TGTGCCAGCAGCTTAAAGGATGCCTACGAGCAGTACTTC. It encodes CASSLKDAYEQYF.

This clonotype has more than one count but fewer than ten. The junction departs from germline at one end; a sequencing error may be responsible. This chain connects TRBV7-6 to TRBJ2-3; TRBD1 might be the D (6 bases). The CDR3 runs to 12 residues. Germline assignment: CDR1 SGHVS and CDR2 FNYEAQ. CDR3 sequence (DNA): TGTGCTAGCAGCTCACAGGGAGATACGCAGTATTTT. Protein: CASSSQGDTQYF.

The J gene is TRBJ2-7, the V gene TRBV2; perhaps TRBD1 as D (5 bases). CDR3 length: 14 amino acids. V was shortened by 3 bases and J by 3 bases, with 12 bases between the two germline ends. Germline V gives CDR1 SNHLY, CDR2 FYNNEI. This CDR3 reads CASSDGAGFYEQYF. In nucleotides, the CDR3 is TGTGCCAGCAGTGACGGCGCAGGGTTCTACGAGCAGTACTTC.

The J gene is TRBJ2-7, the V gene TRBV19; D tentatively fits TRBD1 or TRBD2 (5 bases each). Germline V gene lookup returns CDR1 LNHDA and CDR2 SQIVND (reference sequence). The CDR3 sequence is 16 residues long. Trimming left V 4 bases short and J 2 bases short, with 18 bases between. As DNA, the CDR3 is TGTGCCAGTAGTACCTCCGGGACGCCCGGGCCCTACGAGCAGTACTTC. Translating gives CASSTSGTPGPYEQYF.

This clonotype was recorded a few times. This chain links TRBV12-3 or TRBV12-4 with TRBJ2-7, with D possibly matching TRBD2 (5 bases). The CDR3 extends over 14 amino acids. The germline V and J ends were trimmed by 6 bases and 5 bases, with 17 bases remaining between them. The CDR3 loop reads CASRKELGPHEQYF. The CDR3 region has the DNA TGTGCCAGCAGGAAGGAACTAGGACCTCACGAGCAGTACTTC.

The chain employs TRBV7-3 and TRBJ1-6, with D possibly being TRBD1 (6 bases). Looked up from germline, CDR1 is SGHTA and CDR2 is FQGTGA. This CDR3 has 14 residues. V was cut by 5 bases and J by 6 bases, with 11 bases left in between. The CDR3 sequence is CASSQGQFNSPLHF. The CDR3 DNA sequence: TGTGCCAGCAGCCAAGGACAGTTTAATTCACCCCTCCACTTT.